These T cell receptor beta chains were read from a single sample in a study of shared clonotypes between healthy human individuals. Some clones are missing from TCRdb's copy, which holds only in-frame ones; the method was immunoSEQ multiplex PCR. The sample lists some 2.4 million clones, more than 85% occurring once. The sequencing input was naive CD4+ T cells from PBMCs. These receptors were collected from a man between 18 and 35 years old in good health. Some clones in this sample may be carry-over from other donors' samples. The CDR3 runs from the conserved cysteine through the conserved F or W. The D gene is left open where the match is weak. Size is stated for part of the rows, as once, few or many counts, or as a class when the clone is expanded.

J | V | size | length | D | CDR3 | DNA
TRBJ2-5 | TRBV7-9 | NA | 13 | NA | CASSLTPGETQYF | TGTGCCAGCAGCTTAACCCCTGGTGAGACCCAGTACTTC
TRBJ2-2 | TRBV7-2 | NA | 13 | NA | CASSQPNTGELFF | TGTGCCAGCAGCCAACCGAACACCGGGGAGCTGTTTTTT
TRBJ2-7 | TRBV13 | NA | 15 | TRBD2 | CASSLGLADYYEQYF | TGTGCCAGCAGCTTAGGCCTAGCGGATTACTACGAGCAGTACTTC
TRBJ2-3 | TRBV6-1 | NA | 16 | TRBD2 | CASSEAVGASGDTQYF | TGTGCCAGCAGTGAAGCAGTGGGGGCTAGCGGGGATACGCAGTATTTT
TRBJ2-5 | TRBV5-6 | NA | 15 | NA | CASSERRPFQETQYF | TGTGCCAGCAGCGAGCGTCGGCCATTCCAAGAGACCCAGTACTTC
TRBJ2-5 | TRBV6-5 | once | 15 | TRBD1 | CASSYPGQGMETQYF | TGTGCCAGCAGTTACCCGGGACAGGGTATGGAGACCCAGTACTTC
TRBJ1-2 | TRBV28 | few | 11 | NA | CASSSSRGYTF | TGTGCCAGCAGTTCCTCTCGAGGCTACACCTTC
TRBJ1-2 | TRBV6-1 | NA | 18 | NA | CASSVKREGRVGGYGYTF | TGTGCCAGCAGTGTTAAAAGGGAAGGGAGGGTCGGAGGCTATGGCTACACCTTC
TRBJ2-5 | TRBV6-5 | NA | 14 | TRBD2 | CASSSPRSGETQYF | TGTGCCAGCAGTTCCCCGCGTAGCGGGGAGACCCAGTACTTC
TRBJ2-7 | TRBV15 | NA | 12 | NA | CATSRVGFEQYF | TGTGCCACCAGCAGAGTAGGGTTTGAGCAGTACTTC
TRBJ2-1 | TRBV5-4 | NA | 16 | TRBD2 | CASSLPPTSGYNEQFF | TGTGCCAGCTCCCTCCCCCCCACTAGCGGATACAATGAGCAGTTCTTC
TRBJ1-5 | TRBV11-2 | NA | 15 | TRBD1 | CASSPNDRANQPQHF | TGTGCCAGCAGCCCCAATGACAGGGCGAATCAGCCCCAGCATTTT
TRBJ1-3 | TRBV5-1 | NA | 14 | NA | CASKSLDSGNTIYF | TGCGCCAGCAAAAGTCTTGATTCTGGAAACACCATATATTTT
TRBJ1-2 | TRBV29-1 | NA | 11 | NA | CSDGGAGGYTF | TGCAGCGATGGGGGAGCCGGTGGCTACACCTTC
TRBJ2-1 | TRBV19 | NA | 15 | NA | CARHPRRLRMFEQFF | TGTGCCAGACATCCTCGGAGATTGAGGATGTTTGAGCAGTTCTTC
TRBJ2-3 | TRBV6-1 | NA | 16 | NA | CASSEPGARELDTQYF | TGTGCCAGCAGTGAACCGGGGGCGAGGGAGTTGGATACGCAGTATTTT
TRBJ2-2 | TRBV7-8 | NA | 15 | NA | CASSLSRVNTGELFF | TGTGCCAGCAGCTTATCCAGGGTTAACACCGGGGAGCTGTTTTTT
TRBJ2-7 | TRBV30 | NA | 12 | NA | CAWSKGEYEQYF | TGTGCCTGGAGCAAGGGGGAATACGAGCAGTACTTC
TRBJ2-2 | TRBV19 | NA | 17 | TRBD2 | CASSKHRTSGLGGELFF | TGTGCCAGTAGTAAGCACCGGACTAGCGGCCTTGGGGGGGAGCTGTTTTTT
TRBJ2-1 | TRBV6-5 | NA | 13 | NA | CASSFLANNEQFF | TGTGCCAGCAGTTTCTTAGCGAACAATGAGCAGTTCTTC
TRBJ1-1 | TRBV7-3 | NA | 13 | TRBD1 | CASSDTGGTEAFF | TGTGCCAGCAGCGACACAGGGGGCACTGAAGCTTTCTTT
TRBJ2-7 | TRBV6-1 | once | 15 | TRBD2 | CASPREGGKSYEQYF | TGTGCCAGCCCCAGGGAGGGAGGGAAATCCTACGAGCAGTACTTC
TRBJ2-2 | TRBV28 | NA | 15 | TRBD2 | CASSLSGRGTGELFF | TGTGCCAGCAGTTTAAGCGGGAGGGGCACCGGGGAGCTGTTTTTT
TRBJ2-1 | TRBV19 | NA | 16 | NA | CASSIFSGFSYNEQFF | TGTGCCAGTAGTATCTTCAGCGGTTTCTCCTACAATGAGCAGTTCTTC
TRBJ1-2 | TRBV28 | few | 14 | NA | CASSLGQRLWGYTF | TGTGCCAGCAGTCTCGGACAGCGACTATGGGGCTACACCTTC
TRBJ2-1 | TRBV10-3 | NA | 18 | TRBD2 | CAISEGTSGFPSYNEQFF | TGTGCCATCAGTGAAGGGACTAGCGGCTTTCCCTCTTACAATGAGCAGTTCTTC
TRBJ1-4 | TRBV5-1 | NA | 13 | NA | CASSLTVNEKLFF | TGCGCCAGCAGCTTGACAGTTAATGAAAAACTGTTTTTT
TRBJ2-2 | TRBV28 | NA | 17 | TRBD1 | CASSTLRQGGGTGELFF | TGTGCCAGCAGTACTCTACGACAGGGGGGAGGCACCGGGGAGCTGTTTTTT
TRBJ2-3 | TRBV28 | NA | 15 | NA | CASSSGTYLTDTQYF | TGTGCCAGCAGTTCCGGGACATATCTCACAGATACGCAGTATTTT
TRBJ2-7 | TRBV5-1 | NA | 15 | TRBD2 | CASSLGTSGTGEQYF | TGCGCCAGCAGCTTGGGGACTAGCGGGACGGGGGAGCAGTACTTC
TRBJ2-5 | TRBV6-5 | NA | 14 | NA | CASSVRGPSETQYF | TGTGCCAGCAGTGTACGGGGCCCATCGGAGACCCAGTACTTC
TRBJ2-7 | TRBV9 | NA | 14 | TRBD1 | CASSVTGVSYEQYF | TGTGCCAGCAGCGTGACAGGGGTTTCCTACGAGCAGTACTTC
TRBJ2-3 | TRBV2 | once | 16 | TRBD1 | CASSSPGGLRGDTQYF | TGTGCCAGTTCCTCCCCAGGGGGCCTTAGGGGAGATACGCAGTATTTT
TRBJ1-1 | TRBV28 | NA | 13 | NA | CASRLQRYTEAFF | TGTGCCAGCAGGCTACAGCGGTACACTGAAGCTTTCTTT
TRBJ2-7 | TRBV25-1 | NA | 13 | TRBD2 | CASRKAGGYEQYF | TGTGCCAGCAGAAAGGCGGGAGGGTACGAGCAGTACTTC
TRBJ2-1 | TRBV2 | once | 15 | NA | CASSYRASSYNEQFF | TGTGCCAGCAGTTACAGGGCCAGCTCCTACAATGAGCAGTTCTTC
TRBJ1-2 | TRBV5-5 | NA | 14 | NA | CASSFSVRDNGYTF | TGTGCCAGCAGCTTTTCTGTAAGGGACAATGGCTACACCTTC
TRBJ1-3 | TRBV28 | NA | 15 | NA | CASSPIRHSGNTIYF | TGTGCCAGCAGCCCTATAAGGCACTCTGGAAACACCATATATTTT
TRBJ2-7 | TRBV19 | NA | 14 | NA | CASSPVGANYEQYF | TGTGCCAGTAGCCCTGTGGGGGCGAACTACGAGCAGTACTTC
TRBJ2-3 | TRBV28 | once | 15 | TRBD2 | CASSLAGEGTDTQYF | TGTGCCAGCAGTTTAGCGGGAGAGGGGACAGATACGCAGTATTTT
TRBJ2-2 | TRBV19 | NA | 16 | TRBD2 | CASKGTSGRSTGELFF | TGTGCCAGTAAGGGGACTAGCGGGAGGAGCACCGGGGAGCTGTTTTTT
TRBJ2-1 | TRBV5-1 | NA | 14 | NA | CASSPQGSGTEQFF | TGCGCCAGCAGCCCGCAGGGTTCGGGGACTGAGCAGTTCTTC
TRBJ1-5 | TRBV27 | NA | 15 | NA | CASSFRDIFNQPQHF | TGTGCCAGCAGTTTCCGGGACATATTCAATCAGCCCCAGCATTTT
TRBJ1-5 | TRBV19 | NA | 16 | NA | CASSITTAPGGQPQHF | TGTGCCAGTAGTATTACGACCGCCCCGGGGGGTCAGCCCCAGCATTTT
TRBJ2-2 | TRBV9 | NA | 15 | TRBD1 | CASSARDRGTGELFF | TGTGCCAGCAGCGCCCGGGACAGGGGCACCGGGGAGCTGTTTTTT
TRBJ2-1 | TRBV29-1 | NA | 14 | NA | CSVGPRGSYNEQFF | TGCAGCGTTGGCCCCCGGGGCTCCTACAATGAGCAGTTCTTC
TRBJ1-3 | TRBV11-2 | NA | 17 | NA | CASSLPRGGLSGNTIYF | TGTGCCAGCAGCTTGCCTCGCGGGGGCCTGTCTGGAAACACCATATATTTT
TRBJ1-1 | TRBV5-1 | NA | 15 | NA | CASSSIRTVNTEAFF | TGCGCCAGCAGCTCCATTAGGACAGTGAACACTGAAGCTTTCTTT
TRBJ2-7 | TRBV9 | NA | 15 | TRBD2 | CASSVAPSGAYEQYF | TGTGCCAGCAGCGTAGCGCCTAGCGGGGCCTACGAGCAGTACTTC
TRBJ2-1 | TRBV29-1 | NA | 11 | NA | CSGRRDNEQFF | TGCAGCGGCAGGCGCGACAATGAGCAGTTCTTC
TRBJ2-4 | TRBV15 | NA | 13 | NA | CATQTEAKNIQYF | TGTGCCACTCAGACAGAAGCCAAAAACATTCAGTACTTC